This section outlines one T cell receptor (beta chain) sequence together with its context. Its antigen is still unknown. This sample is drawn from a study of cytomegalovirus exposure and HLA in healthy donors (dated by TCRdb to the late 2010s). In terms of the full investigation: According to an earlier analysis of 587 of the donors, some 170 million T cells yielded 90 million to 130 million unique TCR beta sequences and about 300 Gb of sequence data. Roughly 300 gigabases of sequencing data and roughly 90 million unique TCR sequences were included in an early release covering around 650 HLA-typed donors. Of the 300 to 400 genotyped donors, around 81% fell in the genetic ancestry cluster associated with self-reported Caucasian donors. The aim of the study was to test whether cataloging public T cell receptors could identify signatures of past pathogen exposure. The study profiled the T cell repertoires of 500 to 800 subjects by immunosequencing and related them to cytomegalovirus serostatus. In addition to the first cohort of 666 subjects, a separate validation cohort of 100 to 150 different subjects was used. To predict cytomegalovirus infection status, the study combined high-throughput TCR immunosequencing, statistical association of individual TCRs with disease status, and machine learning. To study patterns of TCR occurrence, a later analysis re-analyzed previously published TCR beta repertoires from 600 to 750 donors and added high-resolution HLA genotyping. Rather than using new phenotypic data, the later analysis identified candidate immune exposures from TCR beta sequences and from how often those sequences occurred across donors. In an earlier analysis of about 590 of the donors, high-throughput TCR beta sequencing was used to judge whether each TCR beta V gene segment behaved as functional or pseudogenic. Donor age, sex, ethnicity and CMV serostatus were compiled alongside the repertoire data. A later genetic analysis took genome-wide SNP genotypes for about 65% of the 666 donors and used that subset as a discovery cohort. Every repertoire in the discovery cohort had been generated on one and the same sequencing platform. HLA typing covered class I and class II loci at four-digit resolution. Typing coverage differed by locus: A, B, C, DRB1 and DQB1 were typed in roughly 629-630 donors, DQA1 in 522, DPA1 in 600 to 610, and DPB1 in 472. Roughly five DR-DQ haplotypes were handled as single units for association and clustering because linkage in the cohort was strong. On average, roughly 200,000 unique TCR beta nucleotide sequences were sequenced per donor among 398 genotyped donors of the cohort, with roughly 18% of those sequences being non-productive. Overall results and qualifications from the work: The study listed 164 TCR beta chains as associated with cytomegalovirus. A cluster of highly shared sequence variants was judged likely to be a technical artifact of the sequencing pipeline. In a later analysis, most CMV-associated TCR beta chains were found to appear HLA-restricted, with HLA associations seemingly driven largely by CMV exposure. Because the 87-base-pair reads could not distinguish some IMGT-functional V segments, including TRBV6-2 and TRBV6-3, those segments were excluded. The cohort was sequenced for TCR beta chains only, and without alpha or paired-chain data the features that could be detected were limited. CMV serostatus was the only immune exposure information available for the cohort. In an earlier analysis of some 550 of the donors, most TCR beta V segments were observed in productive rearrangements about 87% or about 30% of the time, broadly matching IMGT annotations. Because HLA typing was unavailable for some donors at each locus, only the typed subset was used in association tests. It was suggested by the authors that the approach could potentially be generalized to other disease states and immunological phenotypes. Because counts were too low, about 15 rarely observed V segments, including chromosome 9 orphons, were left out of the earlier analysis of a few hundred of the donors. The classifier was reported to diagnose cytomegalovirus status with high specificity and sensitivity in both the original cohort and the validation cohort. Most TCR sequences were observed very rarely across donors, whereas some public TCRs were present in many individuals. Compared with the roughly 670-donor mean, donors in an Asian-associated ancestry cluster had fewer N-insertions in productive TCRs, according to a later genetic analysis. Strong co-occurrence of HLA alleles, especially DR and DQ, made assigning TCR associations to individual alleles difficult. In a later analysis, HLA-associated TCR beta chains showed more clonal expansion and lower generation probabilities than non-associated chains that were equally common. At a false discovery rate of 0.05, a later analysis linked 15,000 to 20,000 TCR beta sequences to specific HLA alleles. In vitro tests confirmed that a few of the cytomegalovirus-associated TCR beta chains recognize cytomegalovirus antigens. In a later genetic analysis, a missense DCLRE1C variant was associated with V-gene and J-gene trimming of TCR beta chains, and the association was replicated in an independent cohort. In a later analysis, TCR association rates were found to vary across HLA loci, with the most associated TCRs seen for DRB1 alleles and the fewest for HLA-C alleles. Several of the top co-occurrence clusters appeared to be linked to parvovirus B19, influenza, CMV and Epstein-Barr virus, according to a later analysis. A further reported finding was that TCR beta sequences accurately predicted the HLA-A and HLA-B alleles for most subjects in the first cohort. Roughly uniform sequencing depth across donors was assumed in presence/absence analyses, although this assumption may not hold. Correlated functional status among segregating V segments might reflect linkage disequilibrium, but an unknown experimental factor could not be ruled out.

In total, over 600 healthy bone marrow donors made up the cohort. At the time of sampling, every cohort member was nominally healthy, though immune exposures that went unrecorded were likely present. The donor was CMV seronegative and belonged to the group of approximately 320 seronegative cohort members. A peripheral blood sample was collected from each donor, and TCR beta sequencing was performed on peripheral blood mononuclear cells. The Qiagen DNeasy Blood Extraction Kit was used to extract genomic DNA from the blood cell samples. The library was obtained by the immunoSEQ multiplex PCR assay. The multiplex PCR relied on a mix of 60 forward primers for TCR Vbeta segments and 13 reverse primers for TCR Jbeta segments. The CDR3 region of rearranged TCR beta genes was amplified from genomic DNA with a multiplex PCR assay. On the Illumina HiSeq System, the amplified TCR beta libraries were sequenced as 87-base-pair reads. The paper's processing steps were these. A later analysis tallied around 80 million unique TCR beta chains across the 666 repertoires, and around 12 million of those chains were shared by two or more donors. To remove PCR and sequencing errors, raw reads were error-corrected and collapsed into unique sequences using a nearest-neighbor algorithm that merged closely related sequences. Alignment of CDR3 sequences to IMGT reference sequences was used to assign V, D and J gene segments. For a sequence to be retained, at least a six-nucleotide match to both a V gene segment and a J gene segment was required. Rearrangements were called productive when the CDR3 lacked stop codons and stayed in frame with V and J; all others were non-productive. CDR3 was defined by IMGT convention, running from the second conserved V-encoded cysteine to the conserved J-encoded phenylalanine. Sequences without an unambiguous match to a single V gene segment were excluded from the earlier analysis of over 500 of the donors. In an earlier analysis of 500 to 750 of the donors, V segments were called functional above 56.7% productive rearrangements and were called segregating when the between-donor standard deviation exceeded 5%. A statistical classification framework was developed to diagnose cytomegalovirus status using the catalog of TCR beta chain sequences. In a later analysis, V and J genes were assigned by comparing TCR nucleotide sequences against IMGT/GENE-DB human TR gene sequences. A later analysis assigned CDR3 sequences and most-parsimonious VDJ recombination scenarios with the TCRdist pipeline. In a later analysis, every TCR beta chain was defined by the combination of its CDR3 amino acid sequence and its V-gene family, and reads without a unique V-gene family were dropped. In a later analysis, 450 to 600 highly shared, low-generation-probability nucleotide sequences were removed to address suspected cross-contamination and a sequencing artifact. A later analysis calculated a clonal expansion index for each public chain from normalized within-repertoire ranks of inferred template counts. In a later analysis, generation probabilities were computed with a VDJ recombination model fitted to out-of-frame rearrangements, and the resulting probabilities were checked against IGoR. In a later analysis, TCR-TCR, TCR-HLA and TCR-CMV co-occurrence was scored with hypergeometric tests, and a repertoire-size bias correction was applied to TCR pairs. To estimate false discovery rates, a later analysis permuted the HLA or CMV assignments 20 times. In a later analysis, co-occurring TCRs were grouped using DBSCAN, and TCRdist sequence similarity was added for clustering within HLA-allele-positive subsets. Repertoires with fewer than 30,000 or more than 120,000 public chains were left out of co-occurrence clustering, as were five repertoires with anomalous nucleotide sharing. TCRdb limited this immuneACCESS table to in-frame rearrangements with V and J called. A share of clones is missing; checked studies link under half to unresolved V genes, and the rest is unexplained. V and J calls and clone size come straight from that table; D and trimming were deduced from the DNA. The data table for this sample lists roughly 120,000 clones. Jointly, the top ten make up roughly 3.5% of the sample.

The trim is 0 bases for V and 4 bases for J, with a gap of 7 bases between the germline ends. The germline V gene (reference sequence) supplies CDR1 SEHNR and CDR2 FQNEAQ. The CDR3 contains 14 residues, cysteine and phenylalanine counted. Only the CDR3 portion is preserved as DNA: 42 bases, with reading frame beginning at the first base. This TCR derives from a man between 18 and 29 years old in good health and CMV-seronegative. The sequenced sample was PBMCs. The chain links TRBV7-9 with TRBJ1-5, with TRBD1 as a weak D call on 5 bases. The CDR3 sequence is CASSLAGTNQPQHF. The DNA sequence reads TGTGCCAGCAGCTTAGCAGGGACTAATCAGCCCCAGCATTTT.